This is a list of T cell receptor beta chains from one sample in a study of control samples from healthy donors and cancer patients. Profiling relied on immunoSEQ multiplex PCR, and the TCRdb table lists in-frame clones only, not all of them. The sample yields more than 120,000 clones, 91% seen once. Sequences were obtained from blood. The receptors shown here come from a man between 25 and 39 years old in good health. CDR3s include the opening cysteine and the closing phenylalanine or tryptophan. The order of the fields is clone size, D gene, V gene, J gene, CDR3 DNA, CDR3 protein. A D gene is named only where the DNA matches it firmly. Only some rows state a clone size, as once, few, many or a class for expanded clones.

size: -; D: TRBD2; V: TRBV2; J: TRBJ2-1; DNA: TGTGCCAGCAGTGAATTTGGGCTAGCGGGGGGGCCCTACAATGAGCAGTTCTTC; CDR3: CASSEFGLAGGPYNEQFF
size: -; D: TRBD1; V: TRBV29-1; J: TRBJ1-1; DNA: TGCAGCGTAACAGGGGGCCAAGGCTGGGCTTTCTTT; CDR3: CSVTGGQGWAFF
size: -; D: -; V: TRBV11-2; J: TRBJ1-1; DNA: TGTGCCAGCAGTCGACAAGCTTTCTTT; CDR3: CASSRQAFF
size: -; D: -; V: TRBV18; J: TRBJ1-4; DNA: TGTGCCAGCTCCCAATACAGGTCAACTAATGAAAAACTGTTTTTT; CDR3: CASSQYRSTNEKLFF
size: -; D: TRBD1; V: TRBV6-5; J: TRBJ1-4; DNA: TGTGCCAGCAGTCAGGACAGGGGGCGAGGTGAAAAACTGTTTTTT; CDR3: CASSQDRGRGEKLFF
size: -; D: -; V: TRBV7-2; J: TRBJ2-3; DNA: TGTGCCAGCAGCTTATCGACGGGCACAGATACGCAGTATTTT; CDR3: CASSLSTGTDTQYF
size: -; D: TRBD1; V: TRBV28; J: TRBJ1-1; DNA: TGTGCCAGCAGTTTGTATACAGGGGGCAAAGGTGAAGCTTTCTTT; CDR3: CASSLYTGGKGEAFF
size: -; D: -; V: TRBV7-9; J: TRBJ2-7; DNA: TGTGCCAGCAGCTTAGCCGACTACTACGAGCAGTACTTC; CDR3: CASSLADYYEQYF
size: -; D: -; V: TRBV5-5; J: TRBJ1-1; DNA: TGTGCCAGCAGCTTGGACTGGGGGGCAGGGTACACTGAAGCTTTCTTT; CDR3: CASSLDWGAGYTEAFF
size: -; D: -; V: TRBV20-1; J: TRBJ2-2; DNA: TGCAGTGCTAGTCAGCCTAGCTCCGGGGAGCTGTTTTTT; CDR3: CSASQPSSGELFF
size: -; D: -; V: TRBV12-3/TRBV12-4; J: TRBJ1-1; DNA: TGTGCCAGCAGTTTGGGGGGGGCCACTGAAGCTTTCTTT; CDR3: CASSLGGATEAFF
size: once; D: TRBD1; V: TRBV3-1/TRBV3-2; J: TRBJ1-4; DNA: TGTGCCAGCAGCCTCTGGACCGGGACAGGGGGGAGAAAACTGTTTTTT; CDR3: CASSLWTGTGGRKLFF
size: few; D: TRBD1; V: TRBV6-4; J: TRBJ1-4; DNA: TGTGCCAGCAGTGACTCGATCGGGAGGACAGGGGCCAACGAAAATGAAAAACTGTTTTTT; CDR3: CASSDSIGRTGANENEKLFF
size: -; D: -; V: TRBV20-1; J: TRBJ2-7; DNA: TGCAGTGCTAGGGAATCTAGGGAGCAGTACTTC; CDR3: CSARESREQYF
size: -; D: TRBD1; V: TRBV7-3; J: TRBJ2-4; DNA: TGTGCCAGCAGCTTAACAGAGGGGGCTATGGACATTCAGTACTTC; CDR3: CASSLTEGAMDIQYF
size: -; D: TRBD1; V: TRBV4-1; J: TRBJ1-1; DNA: TGCGCCAGCAGCCAGGCAGGACAGGTCCCTATGAACACTGAAGCTTTCTTT; CDR3: CASSQAGQVPMNTEAFF
size: -; D: -; V: TRBV6-5; J: TRBJ2-1; DNA: TGTGCCGTCCAGAGGCCCGGGGACTACAATGAGCAGTTCTTC; CDR3: CAVQRPGDYNEQFF
size: -; D: TRBD2; V: TRBV27; J: TRBJ2-3; DNA: TGTGCCAGCAGTTTGACTAGCGGACTCACAGATACGCAGTATTTT; CDR3: CASSLTSGLTDTQYF
size: -; D: TRBD2; V: TRBV2; J: TRBJ2-3; DNA: TGTGCCAGCGGACCGGGACTAGAGTTGTATTTT; CDR3: CASGPGLELYF
size: -; D: -; V: TRBV5-5; J: TRBJ1-4; DNA: TGTGCCAGCAGCTTGGACAGGGCAAATGAAAAACTGTTTTTT; CDR3: CASSLDRANEKLFF
size: -; D: -; V: TRBV12-5; J: TRBJ2-7; DNA: TGTGCTAGTGGTCCCCGGGACGGAGCCTACGAGCAGTACTTC; CDR3: CASGPRDGAYEQYF
size: -; D: -; V: TRBV6-2/TRBV6-3; J: TRBJ1-2; DNA: TGTGCCAGCAGCCCTCACGACAGTTCCTATGGCTACACCTTC; CDR3: CASSPHDSSYGYTF
size: once; D: TRBD1; V: TRBV29-1; J: TRBJ1-6; DNA: TGCAGCGTTGCAGGGGGCGCCGATAATTCACCCCTCCACTTT; CDR3: CSVAGGADNSPLHF
size: -; D: TRBD1; V: TRBV2; J: TRBJ1-1; DNA: TGTGCCACGGACACCCCTATACCGGGACAGGGGGCTTTGGGCACTGAAGCTTTCTTT; CDR3: CATDTPIPGQGALGTEAFF
size: -; D: -; V: TRBV19; J: TRBJ1-1; DNA: TGTGCCAGTAGTTCCACCGGGACCCCTATAGAAGCTTTCTTT; CDR3: CASSSTGTPIEAFF
size: -; D: -; V: TRBV11-3; J: TRBJ1-2; DNA: TGTGCCAGCAGCCCGGGGCCCAACTATGGCTACACCTTC; CDR3: CASSPGPNYGYTF
size: -; D: -; V: TRBV19; J: TRBJ2-1; DNA: TGTGCCAGTAGTCCCCCAGCGGGTAGAGCCAATGAGCAGTTCTTC; CDR3: CASSPPAGRANEQFF
size: -; D: TRBD2; V: TRBV7-2; J: TRBJ2-1; DNA: TGTGCCAGCAGCTTAGCTAGTCCTCGAAGGGGACTAGCGGGGGGGCGGGGGCTTTTCTTC; CDR3: CASSLASPRRGLAGGRGLFF
size: -; D: TRBD1; V: TRBV7-9; J: TRBJ2-7; DNA: TGTGCCAGCAGCCAGGGACAGAGTTACTCCTACGAGCAGTACTTC; CDR3: CASSQGQSYSYEQYF
size: -; D: -; V: TRBV4-1; J: TRBJ1-4; DNA: TGCGCCAGCAGCCAAGAGGGGGGACCGGATGAAAAACTGTTTTTT; CDR3: CASSQEGGPDEKLFF
size: -; D: -; V: TRBV27; J: TRBJ1-4; DNA: TGTGCCAGCTCCCAACTGGTAGATGTTGAAAAACTGTTTTTT; CDR3: CASSQLVDVEKLFF
size: -; D: -; V: TRBV14; J: TRBJ1-1; DNA: TGTGCCAGCAGCCAAAGGTCTTTCATGAACACTGAAGCTTTCTTT; CDR3: CASSQRSFMNTEAFF
size: -; D: TRBD1; V: TRBV6-1; J: TRBJ1-2; DNA: TGTGCCAGCAGTGGGAGTGTGACAGGGGGGATATACTATGGCTACACCTTC; CDR3: CASSGSVTGGIYYGYTF
size: -; D: TRBD1; V: TRBV3-1/TRBV3-2; J: TRBJ1-5; DNA: TGTGCCAGCAGCCAAGACTCAGGGGGCGGTCAGCCCCAGCATTTT; CDR3: CASSQDSGGGQPQHF
size: -; D: TRBD1; V: TRBV4-1; J: TRBJ1-1; DNA: TGCGCCAGCAACCCACAGGGGCAGAACACTGAAGCTTTCTTT; CDR3: CASNPQGQNTEAFF
size: -; D: -; V: TRBV15; J: TRBJ2-3; DNA: TGTGCCACCAGCAGAGCCGGACTAAGCACAGATACGCAGTATTTT; CDR3: CATSRAGLSTDTQYF
size: once; D: -; V: TRBV19; J: TRBJ2-2; DNA: TGTGCCAGTAGTATAGCTGCTACCGGGGAGCTGTTTTTT; CDR3: CASSIAATGELFF
size: -; D: TRBD1; V: TRBV10-3; J: TRBJ1-1; DNA: TGTGCCATCAGTGAGGGACAGGGGTGGACTGAAGCTTTCTTT; CDR3: CAISEGQGWTEAFF
size: -; D: -; V: TRBV9; J: TRBJ1-4; DNA: TGTGCCAGCAGCGTTGGGACGGATAATGAAAAACTGTTTTTT; CDR3: CASSVGTDNEKLFF
size: -; D: TRBD2; V: TRBV7-9; J: TRBJ2-1; DNA: TGTGCCAGCAGCCCTAGCGGGGGGGCCTACAATGAGCAGTTCTTC; CDR3: CASSPSGGAYNEQFF
size: -; D: -; V: TRBV20-1; J: TRBJ2-1; DNA: TGCAGTGCTCCTTTGTACAATGAGCAGTTCTTC; CDR3: CSAPLYNEQFF
size: many; D: TRBD1; V: TRBV12-5; J: TRBJ1-5; DNA: TGTGCTAGTGCCTCGTTAGGACAGGGGCTAATTCAGCCCCAGCATTTT; CDR3: CASASLGQGLIQPQHF
size: -; D: TRBD1; V: TRBV5-1; J: TRBJ1-4; DNA: TGCGCCAGCAGCTTGGAGGGACAGGGATGGGAAAAACTGTTTTTT; CDR3: CASSLEGQGWEKLFF
size: -; D: -; V: TRBV10-3; J: TRBJ1-1; DNA: TGTGCCATCAGTGAGTCCTGGCAGAACACTGAAGCTTTCTTT; CDR3: CAISESWQNTEAFF
size: -; D: -; V: TRBV30; J: TRBJ1-3; DNA: TGTGCCTGGGCCCCGGTTAGGGTTGGAAACACCATATATTTT; CDR3: CAWAPVRVGNTIYF
size: -; D: TRBD2; V: TRBV27; J: TRBJ2-3; DNA: TGTGCCAGCAGTCCCATAGCTAGCGGGGGGACCAGCACAGATACGCAGTATTTT; CDR3: CASSPIASGGTSTDTQYF
size: -; D: -; V: TRBV18; J: TRBJ1-2; DNA: TGTGCCAGCTCACCCGAGGACAGATATGGCTACACCTTC; CDR3: CASSPEDRYGYTF
size: -; D: -; V: TRBV7-9; J: TRBJ2-7; DNA: TGTGCCAGCAGACCCTCCGGCGGTACGGGGGCCTACGAGCAGTACTTC; CDR3: CASRPSGGTGAYEQYF